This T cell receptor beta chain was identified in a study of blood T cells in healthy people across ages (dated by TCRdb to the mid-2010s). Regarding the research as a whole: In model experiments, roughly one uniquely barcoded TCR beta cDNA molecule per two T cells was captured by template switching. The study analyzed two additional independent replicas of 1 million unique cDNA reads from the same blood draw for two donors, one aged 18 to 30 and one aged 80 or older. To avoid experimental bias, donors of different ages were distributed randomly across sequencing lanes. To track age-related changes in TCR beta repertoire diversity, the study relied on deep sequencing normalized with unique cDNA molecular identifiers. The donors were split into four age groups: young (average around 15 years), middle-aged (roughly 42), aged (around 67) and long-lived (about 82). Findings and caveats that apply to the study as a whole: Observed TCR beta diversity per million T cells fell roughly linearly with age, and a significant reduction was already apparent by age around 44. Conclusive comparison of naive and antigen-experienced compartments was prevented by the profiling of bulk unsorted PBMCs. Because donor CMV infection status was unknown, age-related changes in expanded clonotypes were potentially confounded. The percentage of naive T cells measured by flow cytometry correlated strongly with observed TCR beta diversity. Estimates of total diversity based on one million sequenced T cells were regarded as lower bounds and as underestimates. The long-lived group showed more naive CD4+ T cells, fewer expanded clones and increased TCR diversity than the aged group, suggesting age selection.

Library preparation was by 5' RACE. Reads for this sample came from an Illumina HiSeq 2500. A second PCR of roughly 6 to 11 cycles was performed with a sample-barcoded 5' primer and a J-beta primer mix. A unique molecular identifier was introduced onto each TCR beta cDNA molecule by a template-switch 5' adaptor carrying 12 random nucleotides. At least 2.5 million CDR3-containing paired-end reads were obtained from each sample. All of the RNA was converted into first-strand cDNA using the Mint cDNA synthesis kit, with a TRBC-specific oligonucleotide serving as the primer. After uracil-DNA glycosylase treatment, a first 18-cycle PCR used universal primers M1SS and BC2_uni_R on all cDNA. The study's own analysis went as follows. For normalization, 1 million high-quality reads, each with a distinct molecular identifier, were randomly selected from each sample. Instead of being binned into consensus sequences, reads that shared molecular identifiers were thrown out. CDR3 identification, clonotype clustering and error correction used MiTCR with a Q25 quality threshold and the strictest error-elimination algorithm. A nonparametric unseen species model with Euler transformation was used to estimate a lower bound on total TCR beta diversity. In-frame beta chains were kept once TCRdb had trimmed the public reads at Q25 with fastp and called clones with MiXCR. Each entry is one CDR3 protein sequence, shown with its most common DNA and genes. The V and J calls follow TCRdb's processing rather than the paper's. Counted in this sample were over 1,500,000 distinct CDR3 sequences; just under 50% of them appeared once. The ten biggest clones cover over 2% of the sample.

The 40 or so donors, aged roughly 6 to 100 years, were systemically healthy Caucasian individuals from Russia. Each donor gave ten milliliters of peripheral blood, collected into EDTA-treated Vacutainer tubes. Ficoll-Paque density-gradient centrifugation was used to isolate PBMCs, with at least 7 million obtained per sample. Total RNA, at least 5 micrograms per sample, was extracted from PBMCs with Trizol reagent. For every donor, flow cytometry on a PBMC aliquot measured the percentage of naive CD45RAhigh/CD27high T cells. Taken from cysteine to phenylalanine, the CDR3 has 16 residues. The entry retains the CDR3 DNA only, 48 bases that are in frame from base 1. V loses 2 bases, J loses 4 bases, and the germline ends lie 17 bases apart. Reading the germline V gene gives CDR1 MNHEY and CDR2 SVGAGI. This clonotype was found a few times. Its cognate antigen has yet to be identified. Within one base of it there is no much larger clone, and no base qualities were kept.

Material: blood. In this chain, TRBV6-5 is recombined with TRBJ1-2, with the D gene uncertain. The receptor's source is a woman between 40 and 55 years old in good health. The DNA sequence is TGTGCCAGCAGTTACGCACCGTCTCCAGGTAGCTATGGCTACACCTTC. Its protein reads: CASSYAPSPGSYGYTF.